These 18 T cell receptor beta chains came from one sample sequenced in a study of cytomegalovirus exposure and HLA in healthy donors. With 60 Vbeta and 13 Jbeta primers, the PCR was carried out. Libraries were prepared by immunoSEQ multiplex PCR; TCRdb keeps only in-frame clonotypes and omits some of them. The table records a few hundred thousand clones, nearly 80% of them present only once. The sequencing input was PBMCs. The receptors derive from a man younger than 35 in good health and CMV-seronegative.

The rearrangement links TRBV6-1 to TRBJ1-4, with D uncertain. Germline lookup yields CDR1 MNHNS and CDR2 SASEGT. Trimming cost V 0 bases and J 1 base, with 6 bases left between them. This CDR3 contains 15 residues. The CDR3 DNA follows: TGTGCCAGCAGTGAAGCGCCGGGAACTAATGAAAAACTGTTTTTT. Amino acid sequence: CASSEAPGTNEKLFF.

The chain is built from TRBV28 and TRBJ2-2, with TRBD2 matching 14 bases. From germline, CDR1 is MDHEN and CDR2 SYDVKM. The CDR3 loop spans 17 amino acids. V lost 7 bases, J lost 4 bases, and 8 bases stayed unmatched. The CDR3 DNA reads TGTGCCAGCACAGGACTAGCGGGGGGTTTGGGCACCGGGGAGCTGTTTTTT. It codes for CASTGLAGGLGTGELFF.

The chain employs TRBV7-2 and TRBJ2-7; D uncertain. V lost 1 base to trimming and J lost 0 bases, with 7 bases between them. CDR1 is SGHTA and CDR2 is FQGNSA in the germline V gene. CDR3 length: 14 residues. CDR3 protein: CASSLERISYEQYF. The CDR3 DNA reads TGTGCCAGCAGCTTAGAGAGGATCTCCTACGAGCAGTACTTC.

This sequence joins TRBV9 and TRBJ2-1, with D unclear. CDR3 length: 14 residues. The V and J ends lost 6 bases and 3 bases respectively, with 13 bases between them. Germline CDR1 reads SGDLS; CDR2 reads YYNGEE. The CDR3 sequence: CASTPPTGYNEQFF. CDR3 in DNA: TGTGCCAGCACCCCACCGACTGGCTACAATGAGCAGTTCTTC.

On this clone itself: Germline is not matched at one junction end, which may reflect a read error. The CDR3 sequence: CSSSPDRPEAFF. In DNA, the CDR3 is TGTTCCAGCAGCCCAGACAGACCTGAAGCTTTCTTT. V and J are TRBV7-9 and TRBJ1-1; possible D gene TRBD1, 5 bases. Germline CDR1 and CDR2: SEHNR and FQNEAQ (reference sequence). CDR3 length: 12 residues. The full variable domain, completed using reference TRBV7-9 and TRBJ1-1, is DTGVSQNPRHKITKRGQNVTFRCDPISEHNRLYWYRQTLGQGPEFLTYFQNEAQLEKSRLLSDRFSAERPKGSFSTLEIQRTEQGDSAMYLCSSSPDRPEAFFGQGTRLTVV.

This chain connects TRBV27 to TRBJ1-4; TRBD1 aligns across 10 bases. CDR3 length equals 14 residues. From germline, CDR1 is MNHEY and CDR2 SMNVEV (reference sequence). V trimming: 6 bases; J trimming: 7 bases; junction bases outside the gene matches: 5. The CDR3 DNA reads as TGTGCCAGCAGAGGGACAGGGGCCGGTGAAAAACTGTTTTTT. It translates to CASRGTGAGEKLFF.

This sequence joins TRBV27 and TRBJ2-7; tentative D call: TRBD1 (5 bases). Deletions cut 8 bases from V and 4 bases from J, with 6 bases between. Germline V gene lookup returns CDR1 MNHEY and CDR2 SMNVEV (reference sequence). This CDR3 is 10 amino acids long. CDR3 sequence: CASGAYEQYF. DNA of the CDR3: TGTGCCAGCGGGGCGTACGAGCAGTACTTC.

CDR3: CASSPPVGGILYNEQFF. The CDR3 nucleotides are TGTGCCAGCAGCCCACCCGTAGGGGGCATTCTCTACAATGAGCAGTTCTTC. This chain joins TRBV5-8 and TRBJ2-1; 7 bases agree with TRBD1. This CDR3 spans 17 amino acids. Germline lookup yields CDR1 SGHTS and CDR2 YDEGEE. Germline trimming cut 4 bases from V and 3 bases from J; bases unmatched to any gene: 13.

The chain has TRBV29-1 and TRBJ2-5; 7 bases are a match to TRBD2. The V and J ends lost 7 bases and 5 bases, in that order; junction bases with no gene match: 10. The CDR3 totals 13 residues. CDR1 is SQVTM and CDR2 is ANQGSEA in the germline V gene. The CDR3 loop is CSARGSSAETQYF. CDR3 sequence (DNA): TGCAGCGCCCGCGGGAGTTCTGCGGAGACCCAGTACTTC.

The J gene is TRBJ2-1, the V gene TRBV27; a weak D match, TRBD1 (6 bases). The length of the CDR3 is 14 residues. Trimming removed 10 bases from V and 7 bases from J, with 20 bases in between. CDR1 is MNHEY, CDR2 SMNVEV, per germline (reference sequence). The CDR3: CATQELTGTNEQFF. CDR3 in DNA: TGTGCCACCCAGGAGCTGACAGGTACAAATGAGCAGTTCTTC.

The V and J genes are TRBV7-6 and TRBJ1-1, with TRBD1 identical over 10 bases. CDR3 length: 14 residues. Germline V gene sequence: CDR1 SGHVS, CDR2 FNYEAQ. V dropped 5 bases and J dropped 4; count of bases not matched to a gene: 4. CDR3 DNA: TGTGCCAGCAGCCTGACAGGGGGCTTCACTGAAGCTTTCTTT. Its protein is CASSLTGGFTEAFF.

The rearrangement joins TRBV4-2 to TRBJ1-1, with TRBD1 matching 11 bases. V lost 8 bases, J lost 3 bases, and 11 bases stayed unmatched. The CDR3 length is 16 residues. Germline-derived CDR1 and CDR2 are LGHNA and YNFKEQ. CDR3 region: CASLGGTGGRDTEAFF. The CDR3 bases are TGTGCCAGCTTAGGGGGGACAGGGGGTCGTGACACTGAAGCTTTCTTT.

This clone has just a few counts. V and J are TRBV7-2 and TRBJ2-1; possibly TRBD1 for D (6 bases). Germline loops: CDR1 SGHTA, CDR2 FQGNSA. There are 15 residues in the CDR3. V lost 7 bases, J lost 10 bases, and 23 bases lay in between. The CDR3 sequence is CASTFTWDTPGEQFF. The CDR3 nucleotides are TGTGCCAGCACCTTTACTTGGGACACCCCGGGAGAGCAGTTCTTC. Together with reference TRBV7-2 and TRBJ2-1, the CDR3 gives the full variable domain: GAGVSQSPSNKVTEKGKDVELRCDPISGHTALYWYRQSLGQGLEFLIYFQGNSAPDKSGLPSDRFSAERTGGSVSTLTIQRTQQEDSAVYLCASTFTWDTPGEQFFGPGTRLTVL.

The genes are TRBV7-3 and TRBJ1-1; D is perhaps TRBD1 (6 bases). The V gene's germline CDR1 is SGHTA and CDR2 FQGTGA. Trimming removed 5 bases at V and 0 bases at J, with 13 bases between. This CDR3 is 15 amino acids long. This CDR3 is CASSATGFMNTEAFF. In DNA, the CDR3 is TGTGCCAGCAGCGCTACAGGGTTCATGAACACTGAAGCTTTCTTT.

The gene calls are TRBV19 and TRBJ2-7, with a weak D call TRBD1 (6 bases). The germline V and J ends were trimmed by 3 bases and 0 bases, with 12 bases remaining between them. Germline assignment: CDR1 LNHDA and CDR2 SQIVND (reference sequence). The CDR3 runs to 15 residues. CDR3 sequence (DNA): TGTGCCAGTAGTATGGGGGCAGGGAGCTCCTACGAGCAGTACTTC. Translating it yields CASSMGAGSSYEQYF.

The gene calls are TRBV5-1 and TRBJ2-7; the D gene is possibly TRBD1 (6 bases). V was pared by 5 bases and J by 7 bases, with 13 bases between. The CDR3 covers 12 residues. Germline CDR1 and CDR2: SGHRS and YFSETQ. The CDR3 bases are TGCGCCAGCAGGTGGCAGGGGAAAGAGCAGTACTTC. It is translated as CASRWQGKEQYF.

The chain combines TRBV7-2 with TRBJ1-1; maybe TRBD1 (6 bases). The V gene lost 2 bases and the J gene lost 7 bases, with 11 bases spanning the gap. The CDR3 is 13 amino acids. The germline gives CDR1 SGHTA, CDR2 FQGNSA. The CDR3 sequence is CASSLRDTDEAFF. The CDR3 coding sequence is TGTGCCAGCAGCTTACGGGACACCGATGAAGCTTTCTTT.

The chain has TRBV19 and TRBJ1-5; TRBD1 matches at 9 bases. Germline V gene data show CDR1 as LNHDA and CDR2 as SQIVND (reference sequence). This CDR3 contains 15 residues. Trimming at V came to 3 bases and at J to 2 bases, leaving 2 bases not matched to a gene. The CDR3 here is CASSIRDRGNQPQHF. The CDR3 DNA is TGTGCCAGTAGTATCCGGGACAGGGGCAATCAGCCCCAGCATTTT.